Listed below are T cell receptor beta chains from one sample, sequenced in a study of blood T cell repertoires in COVID-19. Assay: immunoSEQ multiplex PCR; the TCRdb copy retains only in-frame clones and omits some. Among around 270,000 clones listed, about 87% were seen once. The specimen sequenced was PBMCs or T cells enriched from blood (not recorded which). All receptors come from a woman in her forties who had been exposed to COVID-19. Both conserved end residues are part of each CDR3.

TRBJ2-6 TRBV11-2 CASSSGGAGANVLTF
TRBJ1-6 TRBV4-1 CASSQEVYPNSPLHF
TRBJ1-5 TRBV28 CASSPWGGNQPQHF
TRBJ2-5 TRBV24-1 CATSDSPGKETQYF
TRBJ2-3 TRBV7-9 CASSLVTGATDTQYF
TRBJ2-2 TRBV19 CASSLVAGGRTTGELFF
TRBJ2-3 TRBV4-3 CASSRVAGTSTDTQYF
TRBJ2-3 TRBV19 CASLAVSVDTQYF
TRBJ2-3 TRBV6-5 CATVTSGAYTDTQYF
TRBJ2-1 TRBV27 CASSLGPQGLNEQFF
TRBJ1-1 TRBV4-2 CASSQAARNTEAFF
TRBJ1-6 TRBV25-1 CASSARQGVSPLHF
TRBJ2-1 TRBV6-4 CASSDSVGGNEQFF